The 32 T cell receptor beta chains given below trace back to one sample, sequenced in a study of OX40 agonist ivuxolimab in advanced cancers. Some clones are missing from TCRdb's copy, which holds only in-frame ones; the method was immunoSEQ multiplex PCR. The table has some 80,000 clones, 80% to 90% seen once. The starting material was CD4+ or CD8+ T cells sorted from blood, obtained in a trial of the OX40 agonist ivuxolimab. The receptor set was obtained from an adult with an advanced solid tumor such as melanoma, head and neck, liver or kidney cancer.

V usage is TRBV28 and J usage is TRBJ1-1, with unresolved D. This CDR3 is 12 amino acids long. The germline gives CDR1 MDHEN, CDR2 SYDVKM. The V gene lost 3 bases and the J gene lost 11 bases, with 13 bases spanning the gap. The CDR3 here is CASSFERASAFF. CDR3 coding DNA: TGTGCCAGCAGTTTTGAAAGGGCTAGTGCTTTCTTT.

DNA for the CDR3: TGTGCCAGCAGCTCCCCTACAGGGGGCGCGGTGGACACCGGGGAGCTGTTTTTT. Residues: CASSSPTGGAVDTGELFF. The chain joins TRBV7-9 to TRBJ2-2; 9 bases are a match to TRBD1. Germline-derived CDR1 and CDR2 are SEHNR and FQNEAQ (reference sequence). Losses at the gene ends were 4 bases for V and 3 bases for J; bases not matched to a gene: 12. CDR3 length equals 18 residues.

The genes are TRBV2 and TRBJ1-5, with D tentatively TRBD1 (6 bases). Germline CDR1 reads SNHLY; CDR2 reads FYNNEI. Trimming cost V 6 bases and J 9 bases, with 12 bases left between them. CDR3 size: 12 residues. DNA for the CDR3: TGTGCCAGCAGGGGGGGGCCGCCGCCCCAGCATTTT. Amino acid sequence: CASRGGPPPQHF.

The V gene is TRBV27, the J gene TRBJ1-5; D ambiguous. In germline, CDR1 is MNHEY, CDR2 SMNVEV (reference sequence). V lost 3 bases and J lost 6, with 6 bases in between. The CDR3 sequence is 12 residues long. CDR3 in DNA: TGTGCCAGCAGTTTTTGGGGTCAGCCCCAGCATTTT. This encodes CASSFWGQPQHF.

The chain combines TRBV7-9 with TRBJ1-3, with TRBD1 matching over 9 bases. This CDR3 is built from 14 residues. The germline V gene encodes CDR1 SEHNR and CDR2 FQNEAQ (reference sequence). Losses at the gene ends were 4 bases for V and 8 bases for J; bases not matched to a gene: 6. CDR3 sequence: CASSYRGQKDTIYF. CDR3 in DNA: TGTGCCAGCAGCTACAGGGGGCAGAAGGACACCATATATTTT.

This chain connects TRBV5-1 to TRBJ1-5, with D unclear. This CDR3 region has 15 residues. The germline V and J ends were trimmed by 0 bases and 5 bases, with 12 bases remaining between them. Germline V gene data show CDR1 as SGHRS and CDR2 as YFSETQ. CDR3 DNA: TGCGCCAGCAGCTTGGTTCCAGGCCTAGATCAGCCCCAGCATTTT. This translates into CASSLVPGLDQPQHF.

J is TRBJ1-1 and V is TRBV18, with D maybe TRBD1 (5 bases). The CDR3 runs 17 residues. V was cut by 3 bases and J by 1 base, with 18 bases left in between. Germline V gives CDR1 KGHSH, CDR2 LQKENI. The CDR3 protein is CASSPLGPITGNTEAFF. For the CDR3, the DNA is TGTGCCAGCTCACCCTTGGGCCCTATTACAGGGAACACTGAAGCTTTCTTT.

The chain carries TRBV11-3 and TRBJ1-2; the match to TRBD1 covers 9 bases. After removal of 4 bases from V and 5 bases from J, the junction contained 5 bases not matched to a gene. Per the germline V gene, CDR1 is SGHNT and CDR2 is YENEEA. CDR3 length equals 14 residues. The CDR3 sequence is CASSSDGTGYGYTF. The CDR3 bases are TGTGCCAGCAGCTCAGATGGGACAGGGTATGGCTACACCTTC.

In this sample, this clone turned up a few times. The chain recombines TRBV9 with TRBJ1-4; TRBD1 is a possible D gene (5 bases). CDR1 is SGDLS, CDR2 YYNGEE, per germline. The ends were cut back, 1 base at V and 8 bases at J, with 12 bases in the middle. The CDR3 runs to 14 residues. CDR3 loop: CASSVSAGSEKLFF. In DNA, the CDR3 is TGTGCCAGCAGCGTAAGTGCAGGGTCCGAAAAACTGTTTTTT.

The CDR3 nucleotides are TGTGCCTGGAGTGTATTCTCCTACGAGCAGTACTTC. This sequence encodes CAWSVFSYEQYF. The chain couples TRBV30 to TRBJ2-7, with no clear D. V shed 0 bases and J shed 0 bases, with 3 bases lying between them. The CDR3 runs to 12 residues. The germline gives CDR1 GTSNPN, CDR2 SVGIG (reference sequence).

The sample holds one count of this clone. J is TRBJ1-2 and V is TRBV5-6; the D gene is possibly TRBD1 (5 bases). Germline CDR1 SGHDT, CDR2 YYEEEE. Trimming cost V 5 bases and J 6 bases, with 23 bases left between them. This CDR3 spans 16 amino acids. In DNA, the CDR3 is TGTGCCAGCAGGCGTCTATTCAGGGAGTATGGCGATGGCTACACCTTC. It yields the protein CASRRLFREYGDGYTF.

This chain joins TRBV25-1 and TRBJ1-2, with 9 bases aligning to TRBD1. V lost 1 base and J lost 4; bases outside the gene matches: 7. Germline lookup yields CDR1 MGHDK and CDR2 SYGVNS. This CDR3 comprises 16 residues. The chain's CDR3 is CASSECFRGQGYGYTF. CDR3 bases: TGTGCCAGCAGTGAATGTTTTAGGGGACAGGGCTATGGCTACACCTTC.

This rearrangement joins TRBV5-4 to TRBJ2-2; D gene uncertain. This CDR3 comprises 15 residues. Between the trimmed V and J ends, which lost 0 bases and 6 bases, there was a span of 12 bases. From germline, CDR1 is SGHNT and CDR2 YYREEE (reference sequence). Written as DNA, the CDR3 is TGTGCCAGCAGCTTGGTGGGGTCGCGCGCCGGGGAGCTGTTTTTT. Its translation is CASSLVGSRAGELFF.

This clone was observed a handful of times. The chain recombines TRBV19 with TRBJ2-3; D remains unclear. The CDR3 spans 18 residues. Germline values: CDR1 LNHDA, CDR2 SQIVND (reference sequence). V shed 3 bases and J shed 2 bases, with 21 bases lying between them. CDR3 in DNA: TGTGCCAGTAGTATGGGGAAGGCAGGAAGGGTTTACACAGATACGCAGTATTTT. It is translated as CASSMGKAGRVYTDTQYF. The whole variable domain, remainder taken from reference TRBV19 and TRBJ2-3, is DGGITQSPKYLFRKEGQNVTLSCEQNLNHDAMYWYRQDPGQGLRLIYYSQIVNDFQKGDIAEGYSVSREKKESFPLTVTSAQKNPTAFYLCASSMGKAGRVYTDTQYFGPGTRLTVL.

This clone is a singleton in its sample. The CDR3 is CASSADLTGYEQYF. The CDR3, as DNA: TGTGCCAGTAGTGCGGACCTGACAGGCTACGAGCAGTACTTC. The gene calls are TRBV19 and TRBJ2-7; D perhaps matches TRBD1 (6 bases). Trimming removed 5 bases at V and 3 bases at J, with 14 bases between. CDR3 size: 14 residues. The germline V gene has CDR1 LNHDA and CDR2 SQIVND (reference sequence). Full variable domain (remainder filled in from reference TRBV19 and TRBJ2-7): DGGITQSPKYLFRKEGQNVTLSCEQNLNHDAMYWYRQDPGQGLRLIYYSQIVNDFQKGDIAEGYSVSREKKESFPLTVTSAQKNPTAFYLCASSADLTGYEQYFGPGTRLTVT.

The rearrangement uses TRBV29-1 and TRBJ2-5; D not resolved. Germline lookup yields CDR1 SQVTM and CDR2 ANQGSEA. This CDR3 has 13 residues. V lost 7 bases and J lost 4, with 16 bases in between. The CDR3 coding sequence is TGCAGCGCCTCGGTGGTCTCTAGAGAGACCCAGTACTTC. Protein product: CSASVVSRETQYF.

This clone appeared a single time. This chain uses TRBV25-1 with TRBJ1-1; 9 positions match TRBD1. V lost 1 base, J lost 1 base, and 10 bases stayed unmatched. Germline CDR1 and CDR2: MGHDK and SYGVNS. The CDR3 is 18 residues long. CDR3 protein: CASSELGLGTGKNTEAFF. CDR3 nucleotides: TGTGCCAGCAGTGAATTGGGATTAGGGACAGGGAAGAACACTGAAGCTTTCTTT.

The genes are TRBV18 and TRBJ2-1; perhaps TRBD2 as D (6 bases). Germline CDR1 is KGHSH and CDR2 is LQKENI. The CDR3 totals 15 residues. With 6 bases removed from V and 5 bases from J, the gap between germline ends came to 17 bases. The CDR3 region is CASSGRRGNHNEQFF. The CDR3 region has the DNA TGTGCCAGCTCGGGCCGGCGGGGAAACCACAATGAGCAGTTCTTC. Full variable domain (rest looked up from reference TRBV18 and TRBJ2-1): NAGVMQNPRHLVRRRGQEARLRCSPMKGHSHVYWYRQLPEEGLKFMVYLQKENIIDESGMPKERFSAEFPKEGPSILRIQQVVRGDSAAYFCASSGRRGNHNEQFFGPGTRLTVL.

The chain couples TRBV7-2 to TRBJ1-2; tentatively, D is TRBD1 (6 bases). CDR1 is SGHTA, CDR2 FQGNSA, per germline. The CDR3 spans 13 residues. Trimming shortened V by 5 bases and J by 5 bases, and 12 bases separated the two germline ends. CDR3 protein: CASSHDRNYGYTF. CDR3 in DNA: TGTGCCAGCAGCCACGACAGGAATTATGGCTACACCTTC.

V gene TRBV5-4 combines with J gene TRBJ1-2, with 7 positions matching TRBD1. J was trimmed by 4 bases and V by 4 bases; bases with no gene match: 4. The CDR3 runs to 13 residues. Germline assignment: CDR1 SGHNT and CDR2 YYREEE (reference sequence). In nucleotides, the CDR3 is TGTGCCAGCAGCCAGGGACAGAGCTATGGCTACACCTTC. Translation: CASSQGQSYGYTF.

The chain has TRBV5-1 and TRBJ1-1; D is unclear. V dropped 2 bases and J dropped 1 base, with 6 bases sitting between them. CDR1 and CDR2 from the germline V gene are SGHRS and YFSETQ. The CDR3 is made up of 13 amino acids. The chain's CDR3 is CASSFSGNTEAFF. In DNA, the CDR3 is TGCGCCAGCAGCTTTTCAGGGAACACTGAAGCTTTCTTT.

The chain combines TRBV18 with TRBJ2-3; D uncertain. Per germline, CDR1 KGHSH and CDR2 LQKENI. This CDR3 has 16 amino acids. V dropped 1 base and J dropped 4 bases, with 15 bases sitting between them. The CDR3 loop is CASSPQTHRTADTQYF. The CDR3 DNA is TGTGCCAGCTCACCACAGACCCACCGAACCGCAGATACGCAGTATTTT.

A remark on this clone: Its ends do not fully match the called genes, so a read error is possible. This sequence joins TRBV7-7 and TRBJ2-1; TRBD2 aligns across 9 bases. The V gene's germline CDR1 is SSHAT and CDR2 FNYEAQ (reference sequence). The CDR3 sequence is 14 residues long. The DNA of the CDR3 is TGTGCTAGCAGCTTGGGCGGGGGGGCCGAGGAGCAGTTCTTC. Encoded protein: CASSLGGGAEEQFF.

The chain links TRBV28 to TRBJ2-3; no reliable D call. This CDR3 contains 12 residues. Trimming left V 7 bases short and J 2 bases short, with 7 bases between. CDR1 and CDR2 (germline): MDHEN, SYDVKM. CDR3 amino acids: CASKGPTDTQYF. The CDR3, as DNA: TGTGCCAGCAAGGGCCCCACAGATACGCAGTATTTT.

The chain employs TRBV29-1 and TRBJ2-3; tentatively, D is TRBD2 (6 bases). Trimming cost V 6 bases and J 6 bases, with 16 bases left between them. CDR3 length equals 13 residues. Germline CDR1 is SQVTM and CDR2 is ANQGSEA. The CDR3 spells CSVALAGGDTQYF. The DNA of the CDR3 is TGCAGCGTGGCACTAGCCGGCGGGGATACGCAGTATTTT.

V and J are TRBV19 and TRBJ1-4, with 7 positions matching TRBD1. The CDR3 loop spans 14 amino acids. With 3 bases clipped from V and 5 bases from J, the junction kept 3 bases outside the gene matches. Germline V gives CDR1 LNHDA, CDR2 SQIVND (reference sequence). The CDR3 here is CASSMGQQNEKLFF. DNA of the CDR3: TGTGCCAGTAGTATGGGACAGCAAAATGAAAAACTGTTTTTT.

The V gene is TRBV10-3, the J gene TRBJ1-1; 8 positions match TRBD1. Germline V gene data show CDR1 as ENHRY and CDR2 as SYGVKD. The CDR3 runs to 14 residues. Losses at the gene ends were 2 bases for V and 1 base for J; bases not matched to a gene: 0. The CDR3 reads CAISEGTGNTEAFF. DNA of the CDR3: TGTGCCATCAGTGAGGGGACAGGGAACACTGAAGCTTTCTTT.

The J gene is TRBJ2-4, the V gene TRBV19; D remains unclear. V shed 5 bases and J shed 1 base, with 18 bases lying between them. The CDR3 spans 17 residues. Germline values: CDR1 LNHDA, CDR2 SQIVND (reference sequence). CDR3 residues: CASSPGLLRRAKNIQYF. The CDR3 region has the DNA TGTGCCAGTAGTCCCGGCCTACTGAGAAGGGCCAAAAACATTCAGTACTTC.

The chain uses TRBV7-2 and TRBJ1-5, with 7 nucleotides matching TRBD1. The germline V gene has CDR1 SGHTA and CDR2 FQGNSA. Unmatched junction bases numbered 11, after V lost 5 bases and J lost 7 bases. The CDR3 has 15 amino acids. CDR3 loop: CASSPQTGRGQPQHF. The CDR3 DNA follows: TGTGCCAGCAGCCCCCAGACAGGGAGAGGGCAGCCCCAGCATTTT. The full variable domain, completed using reference TRBV7-2 and TRBJ1-5, is GAGVSQSPSNKVTEKGKDVELRCDPISGHTALYWYRQSLGQGLEFLIYFQGNSAPDKSGLPSDRFSAERTGGSVSTLTIQRTQQEDSAVYLCASSPQTGRGQPQHFGDGTRLSIL.

The chain recombines TRBV25-1 with TRBJ2-7; the D gene is possibly TRBD2 (6 bases). The V gene's germline CDR1 is MGHDK and CDR2 SYGVNS. V was clipped by 2 bases and J by 2 bases, with 13 bases between them. This CDR3 is 15 amino acids long. CDR3 region: CASSEGVGLTYEQYF. In DNA form, the CDR3 reads TGTGCCAGCAGTGAAGGCGTCGGACTAACCTACGAGCAGTACTTC.

This chain links TRBV9 with TRBJ1-1; perhaps TRBD1 as D (6 bases). CDR1 SGDLS and CDR2 YYNGEE come from the germline V gene. The CDR3 length is 13 residues. V lost 2 bases and J lost 4, with 9 bases in between. The CDR3 spells CASSVGRGTEAFF. The DNA for the CDR3 is TGTGCCAGCAGCGTGGGCAGGGGCACTGAAGCTTTCTTT.

Here the CDR3 DNA reads TGTGCCAGCAGTGAACAGGGGGCCCTCACAGATACGCAGTATTTT. Translating it yields CASSEQGALTDTQYF. The chain recombines TRBV2 with TRBJ2-3; 8 bases line up with TRBD1. This CDR3 has 15 amino acids. Germline V gives CDR1 SNHLY, CDR2 FYNNEI. Losses at the gene ends were 2 bases for V and 2 bases for J; bases not matched to a gene: 3.